Sequencing of this T cell receptor beta chain was carried out in a study of T cell clonotyping in hematopoietic cell transplantation. The method was immunoSEQ multiplex PCR; TCRdb's version includes in-frame clones alone and lacks a portion of them. The sample lists over 10,000 clones, over 80% seen once, with 16% in the top ten. Time point meaning: recipient sample about 28 days before transplant, after cytoreduction. V was clipped by 4 bases and J by 4 bases; unmatched bases: 3. Per the germline V gene, CDR1 is SNHLY and CDR2 is FYNNEI. The CDR3 length is 13 residues. This TCR came from a man aged 55-75 years with acute myeloid leukemia. Some clones in this sample may be carry-over from other donors' samples. Sequenced here: peripheral blood mononuclear cells, sampled before stem cell transplant. The chain carries TRBV2 and TRBJ2-5, with 7 bases aligning to TRBD2. The CDR3 protein is CASSAGRSETQYF. Here the CDR3 DNA reads TGTGCCAGCAGTGCCGGGAGGTCAGAGACCCAGTACTTC.